The next 27 T cell receptor beta chains were all read from a single sample in a study of radiotherapy plus CTLA-4 blockade in lung cancer. Assay: immunoSEQ multiplex PCR; the TCRdb copy retains only in-frame clones and omits some. This sample has 90,000 or so clones, with under 85% found just once. Sequenced here: peripheral blood, sampled from a patient treated with radiotherapy plus ipilimumab. The origin of the receptors is a human donor with non-small cell lung cancer who had stable disease on radiotherapy plus ipilimumab.

J is TRBJ1-5 and V is TRBV2, with a possible D match to TRBD1 (6 bases). V shed 4 bases and J shed 3 bases, with 7 bases lying between them. Germline V lookup: CDR1 SNHLY, CDR2 FYNNEI. The CDR3 length is 13 residues. The DNA for the CDR3 is TGTGCCAGCAGTGGACAGGCCAATCAGCCCCAGCATTTT. Its translation is CASSGQANQPQHF.

This clone was seen a handful of times. The gene calls are TRBV11-2 and TRBJ1-2; D remains unclear. The germline gives CDR1 SGHAT, CDR2 FQNNGV. V was clipped by 3 bases and J by 2 bases, with 7 bases between them. The CDR3 loop spans 13 amino acids. The CDR3 loop reads CASSFNGNYGYTF. The CDR3 DNA reads TGTGCCAGCAGCTTTAACGGCAACTATGGCTACACCTTC.

J is TRBJ1-1 and V is TRBV5-1; tentative D call: TRBD1 (5 bases). The germline V gene encodes CDR1 SGHRS and CDR2 YFSETQ. The CDR3 is 11 amino acids. V was pared by 2 bases and J by 9 bases, with 8 bases between. The CDR3 bases are TGCGCCAGCAGCTTTGGGGGGAAAGCTTTCTTT. Protein product: CASSFGGKAFF.

V is TRBV6-5 and J is TRBJ2-3; D possibly corresponds to TRBD1 (5 bases). Germline-derived CDR1 and CDR2 are MNHEY and SVGAGI. The V and J ends lost 6 bases and 2 bases respectively, with 12 bases between them. This CDR3 spans 14 amino acids. For the CDR3, the DNA is TGTGCCAGCAGCCCGCGACAGAACACAGATACGCAGTATTTT. This translates into CASSPRQNTDTQYF.

The chain uses TRBV2 and TRBJ2-7, with a possible D match to TRBD2 (6 bases). Germline CDR1 and CDR2: SNHLY and FYNNEI. The CDR3 is 15 amino acids. V was trimmed by 4 bases and J by 2 bases, leaving 15 bases between them. CDR3 DNA sequence: TGTGCCAGCAGTGTGGAGGGTACTGGCCCCTACGAGCAGTACTTC. As protein: CASSVEGTGPYEQYF.

In its sample, this clone was seen once. This chain connects TRBV5-6 to TRBJ1-2; D gene unclear. Between the trimmed V and J ends, which lost 4 bases and 8 bases, there was a span of 18 bases. The V gene's germline CDR1 is SGHDT and CDR2 YYEEEE. The CDR3 is 14 amino acids. This CDR3 is CASSDRDLLLGYTF. For the CDR3, the DNA is TGTGCCAGCAGCGACCGGGATCTCTTATTGGGCTACACCTTC. Full variable domain (remainder filled in from reference TRBV5-6 and TRBJ1-2): DAGVTQSPTHLIKTRGQQVTLRCSPKSGHDTVSWYQQALGQGPQFIFQYYEEEERQRGNFPDRFSGHQFPNYSSELNVNALLLGDSALYLCASSDRDLLLGYTFGSGTRLTVV.

The gene calls are TRBV7-8 and TRBJ2-7; TRBD2 aligns across 12 bases. Per germline, CDR1 SGHVS and CDR2 FQNEAQ. The ends lost 8 bases at V and 2 bases at J; junction bases unmatched: 4. The CDR3 runs 14 residues. The CDR3 DNA is TGTGCCAGCCTCCTAGCGGGAGGGGCCTACGAGCAGTACTTC. This codes for CASLLAGGAYEQYF.

The CDR3 nucleotides read TGCGCCAGCAGCCTGGGGACTAGCGGGAGTGGGGAGACCCAGTACTTC. Amino acid sequence: CASSLGTSGSGETQYF. The J gene is TRBJ2-5, the V gene TRBV4-1; 14 bases align to TRBD2. The CDR3 contains 16 residues. The germline gives CDR1 MGHRA, CDR2 YSYEKL. V shed 4 bases, J shed 5 bases, and the junction held 6 bases outside the gene matches.

The gene calls are TRBV28 and TRBJ1-5, with unresolved D. This CDR3 has 15 residues. Germline CDR1 and CDR2: MDHEN and SYDVKM. V was cut by 3 bases and J by 3 bases, with 12 bases left in between. The CDR3 sequence: CASSFEGGLNQPQHF. The CDR3 nucleotides read TGTGCCAGCAGTTTCGAGGGTGGCCTCAATCAGCCCCAGCATTTT.

With respect to this clone: The junction differs from germline at one of its ends, possibly a read error. V usage is TRBV9 and J usage is TRBJ2-2; D may be TRBD1 (7 bases). Looked up from germline, CDR1 is SGDLS and CDR2 is YYNGEE. The CDR3 consists of 16 residues. CDR3 sequence: CAGSAGGSLGTGELFF. The CDR3 nucleotides are TGTGCCGGCAGCGCAGGGGGGTCCTTGGGCACCGGGGAGCTGTTTTTT.

The chain has TRBV18 and TRBJ1-5; possibly TRBD1 for D (5 bases). Looked up from germline, CDR1 is KGHSH and CDR2 is LQKENI. Trimming removed 4 bases at V and 0 bases at J, with 10 bases between. The length of the CDR3 is 15 residues. DNA of the CDR3: TGTGCCAGCTCACTAACGACAGATAGCAATCAGCCCCAGCATTTT. This translates into CASSLTTDSNQPQHF.

This rearrangement joins TRBV10-3 to TRBJ2-3; the match to TRBD1 covers 8 bases. V was clipped by 10 bases and J by 0 bases; unmatched bases: 6. The CDR3 extends over 14 amino acids. CDR1 is ENHRY, CDR2 SYGVKD, per germline. CDR3 DNA: TGTGCCACCACCAGGGGGCCTAGCACAGATACGCAGTATTTT. Its translation: CATTRGPSTDTQYF.

The genes are TRBV5-1 and TRBJ2-3; 9 nucleotides align to TRBD1. The germline CDR1 and CDR2 sequences are SGHRS and YFSETQ. The CDR3 totals 15 residues. V lost 4 bases to trimming and J lost 4 bases; unmatched junction nucleotides: 7. CDR3 nucleotides: TGCGCCAGCAGCATCTCCGGGACAGGGTCAGATACGCAGTATTTT. Residues: CASSISGTGSDTQYF. The full variable domain, its missing parts supplied by reference TRBV5-1 and TRBJ2-3, is KAGVTQTPRYLIKTRGQQVTLSCSPISGHRSVSWYQQTPGQGLQFLFEYFSETQRNKGNFPGRFSGRQFSNSRSEMNVSTLELGDSALYLCASSISGTGSDTQYFGPGTRLTVL.

Details on this clone: Other nucleotide sequences in the sample specify the same CDR3. The chain recombines TRBV7-2 with TRBJ1-4; D not resolved. Germline CDR1 and CDR2: SGHTA and FQGNSA. Trimming took off 0 bases at V and 5 bases at J, with 10 bases between the two ends. The CDR3 totals 15 residues. CDR3 in amino acids: CASSLAGGANEKLFF. CDR3 DNA: TGTGCCAGCAGCTTAGCGGGAGGCGCCAATGAAAAACTGTTTTTT. The whole variable domain, remainder taken from reference TRBV7-2 and TRBJ1-4, is GAGVSQSPSNKVTEKGKDVELRCDPISGHTALYWYRQSLGQGLEFLIYFQGNSAPDKSGLPSDRFSAERTGGSVSTLTIQRTQQEDSAVYLCASSLAGGANEKLFFGSGTQLSVL.

This chain uses TRBV9 with TRBJ1-3, with D unclear. Germline assignment: CDR1 SGDLS and CDR2 YYNGEE. V gave up 0 bases and J gave up 2 bases, with 6 bases separating them. The CDR3 runs to 14 residues. As DNA, the CDR3 is TGTGCCAGCAGCGTAGGCCAGGCTGGAAACACCATATATTTT. This translates into CASSVGQAGNTIYF.

Turning to this clone: Other nucleotide sequences in the sample specify the same CDR3. V and J are TRBV28 and TRBJ1-3; D remains unclear. V was clipped by 3 bases and J by 4 bases, with 4 bases between them. Per germline, CDR1 MDHEN and CDR2 SYDVKM. The CDR3 extends over 12 amino acids. Here the CDR3 reads CASSFRGNTIYF. CDR3 sequence (DNA): TGTGCCAGCAGTTTCAGGGGAAACACCATATATTTT.

The V call is TRBV11-2, the J call TRBJ2-3; D uncertain. The ends were cut back, 5 bases at V and 2 bases at J, with 8 bases in the middle. The germline V gene has CDR1 SGHAT and CDR2 FQNNGV. The CDR3 extends over 13 amino acids. The CDR3 region has the DNA TGTGCCAGCAGCACTTCTATCACAGATACGCAGTATTTT. This sequence encodes CASSTSITDTQYF.

The chain has TRBV5-1 and TRBJ2-1, with 9 bases that match TRBD1. V shed 1 base and J 8 bases; nucleotides not matched to a gene: 7. Per germline, CDR1 SGHRS and CDR2 YFSETQ. The CDR3 covers 15 residues. The CDR3 loop is CASSLSGQGTHEQFF. The DNA of the CDR3 is TGCGCCAGCAGCTTGAGCGGACAGGGGACACATGAGCAGTTCTTC. Combining the CDR3 with reference TRBV5-1 and TRBJ2-1 gives the whole variable domain KAGVTQTPRYLIKTRGQQVTLSCSPISGHRSVSWYQQTPGQGLQFLFEYFSETQRNKGNFPGRFSGRQFSNSRSEMNVSTLELGDSALYLCASSLSGQGTHEQFFGPGTRLTVL.

The chain employs TRBV10-2 and TRBJ2-1, with 10 bases lining up with TRBD2. Losses at the gene ends were 3 bases for V and 9 bases for J; bases not matched to a gene: 11. Germline lookup yields CDR1 WSHSY and CDR2 SAAADI. The CDR3 covers 16 residues. The CDR3 reads CASSELASGGQGEQFF. The CDR3 nucleotides are TGCGCCAGCAGTGAATTGGCTAGCGGGGGCCAGGGTGAGCAGTTCTTC.

The chain employs TRBV11-3 and TRBJ2-5, with D possibly called TRBD1 or TRBD2 (6 bases each). The DNA end is more similar to TRBJ2-7, so the J call may be wrong. Germline CDR1 and CDR2: SGHNT and YENEEA. This CDR3 has 13 residues. The CDR3 DNA sequence: TGTGCCAGCTCGAGGGGGGAGTTAGGCGAGCAGTACTTC. Translated: CASSRGELGEQYF.

J is TRBJ1-4 and V is TRBV18; 9 bases map to TRBD1. Germline CDR1 KGHSH, CDR2 LQKENI. This CDR3 has 15 amino acids. Trimming at V came to 6 bases and at J to 4 bases, leaving 6 bases not matched to a gene. This CDR3 reads CASSPWGQGNEKLFF. For the CDR3, the DNA is TGTGCCAGCTCGCCGTGGGGACAGGGTAATGAAAAACTGTTTTTT.

The chain couples TRBV11-1 to TRBJ2-1; 11 bases fit TRBD2. Germline assignment: CDR1 SGHAT and CDR2 FQDESV (reference sequence). The CDR3 has 16 amino acids. V was pared by 3 bases and J by 8 bases, with 9 bases of the junction left unmatched. The CDR3 region is CASSLGVAGGIDEQFF. The CDR3 DNA sequence: TGTGCCAGCAGCTTGGGGGTAGCGGGAGGGATCGATGAGCAGTTCTTC.

V and J are TRBV9 and TRBJ1-1; D is possibly TRBD1 (5 bases). Germline V gene lookup returns CDR1 SGDLS and CDR2 YYNGEE. This CDR3 spans 14 amino acids. Trimming removed 3 bases at V and 0 bases at J, with 9 bases between. CDR3 in DNA: TGTGCCAGCAGCGCCCAGACAGTGAACACTGAAGCTTTCTTT. Translating gives CASSAQTVNTEAFF.

The V gene is TRBV25-1, the J gene TRBJ2-2; 10 positions agree with TRBD2. Losses at the gene ends were 3 bases for V and 3 bases for J; bases not matched to a gene: 4. Germline assignment: CDR1 MGHDK and CDR2 SYGVNS. The CDR3 spans 16 residues. Here the CDR3 DNA reads TGTGCCAGCAGTGACAGGCTAGCGGGAGACACCGGGGAGCTGTTTTTT. Its translation: CASSDRLAGDTGELFF.

The chain employs TRBV9 and TRBJ1-1; 10 positions match TRBD1. The germline CDR1 and CDR2 sequences are SGDLS and YYNGEE. V lost 6 bases and J lost 5; bases outside the gene matches: 4. The CDR3 spans 13 residues. The CDR3, as DNA: TGTGCCAGCACCCGGGACAGGGGAACTGAAGCTTTCTTT. Residues: CASTRDRGTEAFF. The full variable domain, its missing parts supplied by reference TRBV9 and TRBJ1-1, is DSGVTQTPKHLITATGQRVTLRCSPRSGDLSVYWYQQSLDQGLQFLIQYYNGEERAKGNILERFSAQQFPDLHSELNLSSLELGDSALYFCASTRDRGTEAFFGQGTRLTVV.

The chain has TRBV28 and TRBJ2-1; 7 bases fit TRBD2. Germline CDR1 is MDHEN and CDR2 is SYDVKM. V lost 7 bases to trimming and J lost 2 bases; unmatched junction nucleotides: 8. This CDR3 region has 15 residues. Here the CDR3 reads CASTEGLAAYNEQFF. The CDR3 DNA is TGTGCCAGCACCGAGGGGCTAGCGGCCTACAATGAGCAGTTCTTC. Complete variable domain (other parts from reference TRBV28 and TRBJ2-1): DVKVTQSSRYLVKRTGEKVFLECVQDMDHENMFWYRQDPGLGLRLIYFSYDVKMKEKGDIPEGYSVSREKKERFSLILESASTNQTSMYLCASTEGLAAYNEQFFGPGTRLTVL.

The V and J genes are TRBV9 and TRBJ2-7; D tentatively fits TRBD1 or TRBD2 (5 bases each). This CDR3 comprises 14 residues. The ends were cut back, 0 bases at V and 7 bases at J, with 14 bases in the middle. Per germline, CDR1 SGDLS and CDR2 YYNGEE. The CDR3 is CASSVGSGPREQYF. The CDR3, as DNA: TGTGCCAGCAGCGTAGGTTCGGGGCCAAGGGAGCAGTACTTC. The full variable domain, its missing parts supplied by reference TRBV9 and TRBJ2-7, is DSGVTQTPKHLITATGQRVTLRCSPRSGDLSVYWYQQSLDQGLQFLIQYYNGEERAKGNILERFSAQQFPDLHSELNLSSLELGDSALYFCASSVGSGPREQYFGPGTRLTVT.